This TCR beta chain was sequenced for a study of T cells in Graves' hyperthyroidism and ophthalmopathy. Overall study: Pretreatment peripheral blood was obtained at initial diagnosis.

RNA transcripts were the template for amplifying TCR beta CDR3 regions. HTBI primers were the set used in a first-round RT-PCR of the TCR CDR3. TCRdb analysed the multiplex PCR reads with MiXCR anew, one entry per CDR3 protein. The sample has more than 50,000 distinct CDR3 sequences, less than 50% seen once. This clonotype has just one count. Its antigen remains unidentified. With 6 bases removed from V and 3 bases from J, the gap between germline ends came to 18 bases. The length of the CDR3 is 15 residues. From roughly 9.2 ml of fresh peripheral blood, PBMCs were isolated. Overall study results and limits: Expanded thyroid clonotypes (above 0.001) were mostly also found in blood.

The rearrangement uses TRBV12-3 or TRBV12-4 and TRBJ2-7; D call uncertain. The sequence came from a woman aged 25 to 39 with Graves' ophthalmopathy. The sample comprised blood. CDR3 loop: CASSHSLSYGYEQYF. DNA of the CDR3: TGTGCCAGCAGCCACTCATTATCCTATGGCTACGAGCAGTACTTC.